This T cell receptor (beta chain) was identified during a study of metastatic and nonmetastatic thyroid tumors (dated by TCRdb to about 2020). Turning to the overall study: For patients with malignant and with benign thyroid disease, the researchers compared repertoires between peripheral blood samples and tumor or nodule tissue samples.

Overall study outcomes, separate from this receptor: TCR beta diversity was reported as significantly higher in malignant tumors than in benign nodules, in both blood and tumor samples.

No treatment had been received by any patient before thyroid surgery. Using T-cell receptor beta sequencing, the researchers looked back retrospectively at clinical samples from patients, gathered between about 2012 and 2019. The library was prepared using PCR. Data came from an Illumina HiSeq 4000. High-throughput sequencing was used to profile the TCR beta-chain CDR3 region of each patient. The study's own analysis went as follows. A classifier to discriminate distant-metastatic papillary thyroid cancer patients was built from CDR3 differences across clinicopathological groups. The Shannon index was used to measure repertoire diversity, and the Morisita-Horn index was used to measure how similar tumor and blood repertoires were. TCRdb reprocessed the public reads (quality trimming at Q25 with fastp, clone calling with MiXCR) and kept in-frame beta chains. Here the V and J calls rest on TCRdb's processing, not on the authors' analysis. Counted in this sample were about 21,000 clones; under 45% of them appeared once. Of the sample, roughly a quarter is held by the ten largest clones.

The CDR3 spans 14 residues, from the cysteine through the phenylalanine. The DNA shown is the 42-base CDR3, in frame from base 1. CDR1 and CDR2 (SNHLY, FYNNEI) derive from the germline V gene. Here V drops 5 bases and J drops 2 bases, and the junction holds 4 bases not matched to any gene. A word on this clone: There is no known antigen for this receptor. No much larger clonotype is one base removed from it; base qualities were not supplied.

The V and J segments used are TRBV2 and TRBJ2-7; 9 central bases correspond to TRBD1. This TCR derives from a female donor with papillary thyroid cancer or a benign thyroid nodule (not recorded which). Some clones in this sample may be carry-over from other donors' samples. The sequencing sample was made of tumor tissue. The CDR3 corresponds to CASSLGTGTYEQYF. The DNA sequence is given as TGTGCCAGCAGTCTTGGGACAGGGACCTACGAGCAGTACTTC.